This T cell receptor (beta chain) comes out of a study of shared clonotypes between healthy human individuals. The study's findings and limits: Sharing across four donors was highest in naive CD4 (roughly 5%) and lowest in memory CD8 (roughly 0.4%). Generation probabilities of non-shared clonotypes were lower (relative to those shared by all four donors). The study sampled only blood, and tissue repertoires likely differ.

V lost 5 bases and J lost 5, with 13 bases in between. This CDR3 spans 13 amino acids. The germline gives CDR1 SEHNR, CDR2 FQNEAQ (reference sequence). The repertoire was sequenced with immunoSEQ multiplex PCR; TCRdb's copy has only in-frame clones and lacks some. Among roughly 2,300,000 clones listed, 85% to 95% were seen once. Recent vaccinations or acute infections were absent in the healthy HIV-negative adult donors. Notes on this clone: Its cognate antigen is unknown.

The sequenced material came from naive CD4+ T cells from PBMCs. Subset meaning: CD45RA+ positively selected. The chain uses TRBV7-9 and TRBJ2-7, with D possibly TRBD2 on 5 matching bases. The sequence derives from a man between 18 and 29 years old in good health. Some clones in this sample may be carry-over from other donors' samples. DNA of the CDR3: TGTGCCAGCAGCCGTCCCGTCGGGGACGAGCAGTACTTC. Protein: CASSRPVGDEQYF.